This TCR beta chain derives from a study of T cells and copy number aberrations in small-cell lung cancer (dated by TCRdb to about 2021). As for the study more broadly: TCR repertoire sequencing was paired with whole-exome sequencing of the same tumor regions to relate T cell metrics to mutations and copy number aberrations. Tumor TCR data existed for some 17 patients, while around 13 patients had TCR data covering both tumor and normal tissue.

CDR1 MNHNY and CDR2 SVGAGI were looked up in the germline V gene (reference sequence). Including cysteine and phenylalanine, the CDR3 has 11 amino acids. The retained sequence is limited to the CDR3, 33 bases, with the frame set at the first base. Trimming removed 5 bases from V and 4 bases from J, leaving 3 bases between the germline ends. The immunoSEQ hsTCRB Kit was used with multiplexed V- and J-gene primers to amplify TCR-beta CDR3 regions from genomic DNA. Unique DNA barcodes were added in a second PCR, and samples were pooled together with a negative and a positive control. An Illumina MiSeq running a 150-cycle paired-end protocol was used to sequence the pooled TCR-beta libraries. Under the source paper's analysis protocol: Adaptive Biotechnologies processed the raw sequencing data and produced a report containing normalized, annotated TCR-beta repertoires. T-cell density was computed as TCR-beta templates normalized to usable DNA, which was estimated by amplifying housekeeping genes. Richness was the count of unique rearrangements, and clonality was defined as 1 minus Pielou's evenness. This is the immuneACCESS table as TCRdb keeps it, with only in-frame sequences that have V and J called. A part of the clones is gone; compared with another copy, unresolved V genes explain less than half, and the rest is unexplained. V and J calls plus clone size are reproduced from that table; the DNA served to infer D and trimming. This sample is represented by over 2,000 clones; around 85% of them were singletons. In total, the top ten clones hold roughly 10% of the sample.

Donors were patients with limited-stage small-cell lung cancer who underwent surgical resection in Hangzhou, China, between about 2008 and 2020. All donors were treated with upfront surgery without preoperative chemotherapy or radiotherapy, and immunotherapy was not given to any donor before or after surgery. In the sequenced cohort of some 18 patients, every patient was either a smoker or a heavy second-hand smoker. Adjacent normal lung was taken at least 2 cm away from the tumor margin, and two pathologists confirmed by morphology that the adjacent normal lung was free of malignant cells. To characterize heterogeneity of the T cell repertoire, the study applied multi-region TCR-beta sequencing to resected limited-stage small-cell lung cancers and to tumor-adjacent lung tissue. The AllPrep DNA/RNA FFPE Kit (Qiagen) was used to extract genomic DNA from FFPE tissue. The full study reports these points: Tumors had lower T-cell density, richness and clonality than adjacent lung tissue, though the difference in density was not significant. A small sample size, resulting from surgical resection being uncommon in small-cell lung cancer, limited the study, and the findings need validation. All specimens were formalin-fixed paraffin-embedded tissue, which is known to introduce sequencing artifacts.

As for this clone: Its antigen remains undetermined. Within one base of it there is no much larger clone, and no base qualities were kept.

The V and J segments used are TRBV6-6 and TRBJ1-5, with no confident D gene call. Input material: normal tissue next to the tumor. The sequence was collected from a man aged 55 to 70 with small cell lung cancer. The CDR3 region has the sequence CASSSNQPQHF. In nucleotide form, the sequence is TGTGCCAGCAGTAGTAATCAGCCCCAGCATTTT.